This T cell receptor beta chain was sequenced during a study of T cell repertoires in cytomegalovirus infection. MiXCR, run by TCRdb on the reads, gives a single entry per CDR3 protein. The data hold around 89,000 distinct CDR3 sequences, with 25% to 30% observed a single time. Per the germline V gene, CDR1 is SGHVS and CDR2 is FNYEAQ. V shed 5 bases and J shed 8 bases, with 22 bases lying between them. This CDR3 comprises 16 residues. The table lists this clonotype with many counts. Antigen specificity is unknown. The chain recombines TRBV7-6 with TRBJ2-1; the D call may be TRBD1 or TRBD2 (6 bases each). The source was CD8+ T cells from cultured PBMCs, collected from culture after CMV antigen stimulation. The sequence derives from a human donor in good health (CMV status not recorded). Some clones in this sample may be carry-over from other donors' samples. DNA of the CDR3: TGTGCCAGCAGCCCCAATTCCGGGGGCCTCAGGCATGAGCAGTTCTTC. Translation gives CASSPNSGGLRHEQFF.